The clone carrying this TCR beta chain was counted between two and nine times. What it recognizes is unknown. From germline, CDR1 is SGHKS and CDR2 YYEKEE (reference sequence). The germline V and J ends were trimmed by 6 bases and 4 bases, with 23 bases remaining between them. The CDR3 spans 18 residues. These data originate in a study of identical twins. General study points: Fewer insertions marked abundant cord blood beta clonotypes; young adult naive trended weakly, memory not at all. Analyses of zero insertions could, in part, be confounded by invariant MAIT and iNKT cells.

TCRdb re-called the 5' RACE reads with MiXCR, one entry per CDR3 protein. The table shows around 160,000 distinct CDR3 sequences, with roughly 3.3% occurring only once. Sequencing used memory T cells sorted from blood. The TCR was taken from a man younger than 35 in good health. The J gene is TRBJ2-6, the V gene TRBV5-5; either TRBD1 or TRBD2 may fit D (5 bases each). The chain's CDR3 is CASTPWGPAGIGANVLTF. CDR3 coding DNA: TGTGCCAGCACCCCCTGGGGACCGGCCGGCATCGGGGCCAACGTCCTGACTTTC.